This T cell receptor beta chain was profiled in a study of T-cell reconstitution after alpha-beta-depleted transplantation in children. It was with unique molecular identifiers that the TCRbeta library was prepared. TCRdb redid the calling of the PCR reads with MiXCR, one entry per CDR3 protein. The data show 780,000 or so distinct CDR3 sequences, around 15% seen once. The V gene's germline CDR1 is SGHNT and CDR2 YYREEE (reference sequence). The CDR3 covers 15 residues. The V end lost 3 bases, the J end lost 1 base, and 14 bases lay between the germline ends. This clonotype was observed a few times. The V call is TRBV5-4, the J call TRBJ2-7; maybe TRBD1 (5 bases). The TCR was taken from a male patient aged 5 to 17 who had a stem cell transplant for acute lymphoblastic leukemia, so the T cells may come from the graft donor. The sample was PBMCs, mostly from graft donor cells, taken 360 days after TCRalphabeta/CD19-depleted stem cell transplant. The CDR3 here is CASSWWGRVSYEQYF. DNA of the CDR3: TGTGCCAGCAGCTGGTGGGGCAGGGTTTCCTACGAGCAGTACTTC.